The 21 T cell receptor delta chains listed next were all sequenced from one sample in a study of γδ T cells in repeated Plasmodium falciparum infection. Bulk repertoires came from Vgamma9/Vdelta2+ or Vdelta2-negative gammadelta T cells flow-sorted from PBMC. TCRdb reanalysed the multiplex PCR reads via CATT. The sample gives 45,000 to 60,000 delta-chain clones, about 2% of which show up once; roughly a quarter is in the top ten. The sequenced material came from gamma-delta T cells from blood. These receptors were obtained from a pool of human donors (malaria-infected and uninfected, not separated).

Note on this clone: TCRdb's protein, taken from a much larger clone, differs from this DNA's translation at residue 7, likely owing to a read error; the protein displayed comes from the DNA. The DNA for the CDR3 is TGTGCTCTTGGGAGGTTTCACTTAGGGCTGGGGATGCCCCATCAGCATATCGGACTCATCTTT. As protein: CALGRFHLGLGMPHQHIGLIF. This rearrangement joins TRDV1 to TRDJ1; the D gene is possibly TRDD3 (6 bases). TCRdb lists no J gene, so it was determined here by aligning the DNA to germline. This CDR3 spans 21 amino acids. V lost 5 bases and J 10 bases, leaving 41 bases between the germline ends. Germline lookup yields CDR1 TSWWSYY and CDR2 QGS.

This clone was picked up a small number of times. The amino acid sequence in TCRdb belongs to a much larger clone and departs from this DNA's translation at residue 4, likely a sequencing read error; the sequence shown is translated from the DNA. The chain recombines TRDV2 with TRDJ1; weak D call: TRDD3 (6 bases). No J gene is reported in TCRdb; it was inferred here by comparing the DNA with germline. The germline gives CDR1 GEAIGNYY, CDR2 EKD. Trimming took 5 bases from V and 0 from J, leaving 18 bases between them. CDR3 length: 16 residues. CDR3 loop: CACGPVQGEYTDKLIF. The CDR3 coding sequence is TGTGCCTGTGGCCCGGTACAGGGGGAATACACCGATAAACTCATCTTT.

In this sample, this clone turned up a few times. The TCRdb record carries a much larger clone's protein, which differs from this DNA's translation at residue 3; a read error is the likely cause, and the protein listed here is the DNA translation. The gene calls are TRDV2 and TRDJ1, with D hard to call. The J gene was missing in TCRdb and was found by matching the end of the DNA to germline. The CDR3 covers 17 residues. CDR1 and CDR2 from the germline V gene are GEAIGNYY and EKD. The CDR3 bases are TGTGCCCGTGACACCGTCGCCAGTGACCCGTACACCGATAAACTCATCTTT. As protein: CARDTVASDPYTDKLIF.

The table lists this clone with a few counts. A far larger clone is just one base off, so this is likely a read error. In the same sample, other DNA sequences code for this CDR3. The chain is built from TRDV3 and TRDJ1; 8 nucleotides align to TRDD3. Here the J gene came from matching the DNA to germline, since TCRdb omits it. V trimming: 2 bases; J trimming: 0 bases; junction bases outside the gene matches: 8. The CDR3 loop spans 15 amino acids. Germline V gene sequence: CDR1 TVYSNPD, CDR2 GDNSRS (reference sequence). DNA for the CDR3: TGTGCCTTTTCGTGGGGGATCCTGTACACCGATAAACTCATCTTT. Encoded protein: CAFSWGILYTDKLIF.

This clone was seen many times. A far larger clone is a single base away, which makes a read error likely. Other DNA sequences within the sample encode an identical CDR3. This chain links TRAV38-2/DV8 with TRDJ1; 12 nucleotides align to TRDD3. No J gene is reported in TCRdb; it was inferred here by comparing the DNA with germline. Per the germline V gene, CDR1 is TSESDYY and CDR2 is QEAYKQQN. This CDR3 has 26 amino acids. This chain's CDR3 is CAYTGPPSTQPRTGGYHTTGPDKLIF. CDR3 coding DNA: TGCGCTTATACGGGGCCGCCCTCCACTCAGCCCCGTACTGGGGGATACCATACGACGGGTCCCGATAAACTCATCTTT.

With respect to this clone: The mismatch at residue 5 between this DNA's translation and the TCRdb protein of a much larger clone likely reflects a read error; the protein shown is translated from the DNA. The chain couples TRDV1 to TRDJ1; 8 nucleotides line up with TRDD3. Germline lookup yields CDR1 TSWWSYY and CDR2 QGS. V lost 4 bases to trimming and J lost 4 bases; unmatched junction nucleotides: 26. This CDR3 has 21 residues. The CDR3 protein is CALGGLPYVPYGLGVIDKLIF. In DNA, the CDR3 is TGTGCTCTTGGGGGACTCCCCTACGTACCCTATGGACTGGGGGTTATCGATAAACTCATCTTT.

This clone occurred many times. TCRdb's listed protein matches a much larger clone and diverges from this DNA's translation at residue 5, likely through a read error; the protein shown comes from the DNA. The chain employs TRDV2 and TRDJ1; 7 bases are a match to TRDD3. Here the J gene was assigned by germline matching of the DNA, as TCRdb has none. The germline CDR1 and CDR2 sequences are GEAIGNYY and EKD. The CDR3 covers 19 residues. V was pared by 3 bases and J by 3 bases, with 21 bases of the junction left unmatched. CDR3 residues: CACDALRGGHPFEPDKLIF. The CDR3 nucleotides read TGTGCCTGTGACGCATTGCGTGGGGGACACCCTTTCGAGCCCGATAAACTCATCTTT.

This clone was observed at least ten times. The chain is built from TRDV1 and TRDJ1; D is uncertain. The length of the CDR3 is 14 residues. The germline gives CDR1 TSWWSYY, CDR2 QGS. Trimming left V 7 bases short and J 1 base short, with 13 bases between. CDR3 region: CALEPLGLTDKLIF. The CDR3 coding sequence is TGTGCTCTTGAGCCCCTCGGTCTCACCGATAAACTCATCTTT.

This clone was seen more than once but under ten times. The protein held in TCRdb is that of a much larger clone and does not match this DNA's translation at residue 12, likely because of a read error; the protein shown is translated from the DNA. The chain employs TRDV1 and TRDJ1, with 13 bases that match TRDD3. Germline matching of the DNA provided the J gene here, since TCRdb leaves it blank. In germline, CDR1 is TSWWSYY, CDR2 QGS. Germline trimming cut 0 bases from V and 0 bases from J; bases unmatched to any gene: 10. This CDR3 region has 20 residues. This CDR3 is CALGELAYWGIRSHTDKLIF. The CDR3, as DNA: TGTGCTCTTGGGGAACTCGCCTACTGGGGGATACGTAGCCACACCGATAAACTCATCTTT.

The sample holds many counts of this clone. This may stem from a read error, because a much larger clone lies one nucleotide away. At the DNA level, this CDR3 is encoded by other sequences in the same sample as well. The V gene is TRDV3, but the J gene lacks a call; the table's TRDD3 call for D was not verified on the DNA. The CDR3 extends over 23 amino acids. CDR1 is TVYSNPD and CDR2 is GDNSRS in the germline V gene (reference sequence). The CDR3 sequence: CAFSSKIKLWVYLRGRCTRPLIF. The DNA of the CDR3 is TGTGCCTTTTCCTCTAAGATTAAGCTTTGGGTCTACTTGCGGGGGAGATGTACCAGACCACTGATCTTT.

There are many counts of this clone. A far larger clone is one base from this, pointing to a likely read error. This sample includes further DNA sequences coding for the same CDR3. The J gene is uncalled and the V gene is TRDV2; the table's D call TRDD3 went unverified against the DNA. Per the germline V gene, CDR1 is GEAIGNYY and CDR2 is EKD. CDR3 length: 15 residues. The CDR3 loop reads CACDTKGGSTDKLIF. Written as DNA, the CDR3 is TGTGCCTGTGACACAAAGGGGGGATCCACCGATAAACTCATCTTC.

This clone was counted at least ten times. The chain employs TRDV2 and TRDJ1; a weak D match, TRDD3 (6 bases). Here the J gene came from matching the DNA to germline, since TCRdb omits it. Germline CDR1 GEAIGNYY, CDR2 EKD. Trimming cost V 4 bases and J 0 bases, with 20 bases left between them. The CDR3 loop spans 17 amino acids. This CDR3 is CACDSLGTLPNTDKLIF. The DNA for the CDR3 is TGTGCCTGTGATTCCCTGGGGACCCTACCGAACACCGATAAACTCATCTTT.

This clone was counted many times. TCRdb assigns this DNA the protein of a much larger clone, which departs from its translation at residue 21; this likely reflects a read error, and the protein shown comes from translating the DNA. No J gene call was made, and the V gene is TRDV1; the table's D call TRDD3 went unverified against the DNA. This CDR3 is built from 22 residues. Per the germline V gene, CDR1 is TSWWSYY and CDR2 is QGS. The CDR3 region has the DNA TGTGCTCTTGGGGAAAACCAATTCAAGTACTGGGGGACACCTCTGTACACCGATAAACTCACCTTT. This gives the protein CALGENQFKYWGTPLYTDKLTF.

This clone was counted a few times. The protein TCRdb gives is from a much larger clone and does not agree with this DNA's translation at residues 3 and 12, likely a read error; the protein shown here comes from the DNA. The chain combines TRDV2 with TRDJ1, with TRDD3 identical over 13 bases. Germline matching of the DNA provided the J gene here, since TCRdb leaves it blank. CDR3 length equals 17 residues. From germline, CDR1 is GEAIGNYY and CDR2 EKD. The CDR3 nucleotides are TGTGCCCGTGAAGGACTGGGGGATACGGAGTACGCCGATAAACTCATCTTT. It translates to CAREGLGDTEYADKLIF.

About this clone: A far larger clone lies a single base away; this is likely a read error. This specimen includes other DNA sequences encoding the same CDR3. In nucleotides, the CDR3 is TGTGCTCTTGGAGAACTCTCTCACGAGGCCCCCGTCCCAGGACGCGTTTACTGGCCTCCCGGTGTATCGATTAAACTCATCTTT. Amino acids: CALGELSHEAPVPGRVYWPPGVSIKLIF. The chain uses TRDV1 and TRDJ1; the D gene is possibly TRDD3 (5 bases). TCRdb supplies no J gene; here it was assigned by aligning the nucleotide sequence to germline. The V gene's germline CDR1 is TSWWSYY and CDR2 QGS. The CDR3 spans 28 residues.

There are many counts of this clone. CDR3 residues: CACDTVVVGDTPNTDKLIF. The CDR3 DNA reads TGTGCCTGTGACACCGTCGTGGTGGGGGATACTCCAAACACCGATAAACTCATCTTT. This chain joins TRDV2 and TRDJ1; 10 nucleotides agree with TRDD3. The J gene was not available in TCRdb and was assigned here by matching the DNA to germline segments. There are 19 residues in the CDR3. Per the germline V gene, CDR1 is GEAIGNYY and CDR2 is EKD. The trim removed 0 bases at V and 0 bases at J, leaving 12 bases unmatched.

There are many counts of this clone. It is likely a read error: a sequence one base away is far more abundant. Other nucleotide sequences in the sample specify the same CDR3. This chain connects TRDV1 to TRDJ1; D perhaps matches TRDD3 (8 bases). This CDR3 is 24 amino acids long. Germline V gene lookup returns CDR1 TSWWSYY and CDR2 QGS. Written as DNA, the CDR3 is TGTGCCCTGGGCAAATTCCTACTCCTCCCCTGGGGGACAAAAATCCCGAGGTACACCGATAAACTCATCTTT. Translation: CALGKFLLLPWGTKIPRYTDKLIF.

Regarding this clone: The protein that TCRdb holds for this DNA derives from a much larger clone and differs from the translated DNA at residue 19, which likely indicates a read error; the protein shown here is translated from the DNA. Called V gene: TRAV38-2/DV8; the J gene was not called; TRDD3 is the table's D call, not checked against the DNA. This CDR3 spans 21 amino acids. Germline V CDR1 and CDR2: TSESDYY, QEAYKQQN. CDR3 in DNA: TGTGCTTATAGGAGCGCGGTATATTTCCAACTGGGGGATACCTACACCGATAAACCCATCTTT. Translation gives CAYRSAVYFQLGDTYTDKPIF.

This clone showed up many times. This DNA translates differently at residue 5 from the TCRdb protein, which is that of a much larger clone; a read error is likely, and the protein shown is the DNA's own translation. The V and J genes are TRDV3 and TRDJ1; D possibly corresponds to TRDD1 (5 bases). TCRdb leaves out the J gene; it was filled in here by matching the DNA to germline. CDR1 TVYSNPD and CDR2 GDNSRS come from the germline V gene (reference sequence). V lost 4 bases to trimming and J lost 5 bases, with 32 bases between them. The length of the CDR3 is 18 residues. The CDR3 nucleotides read TGTGCCTCCCGGAGAAATCGCCTCAGCCTTAGTCGTGGGGATAAACTCATCTTT. Amino acids: CASRRNRLSLSRGDKLIF.

This clone was seen a handful of times. The protein given by TCRdb reflects a much larger clone and differs at residue 8 from this DNA's translation, likely from a read error; the protein shown is the DNA's translation. The chain couples TRDV3 to TRDJ1; D gene ambiguous. No J segment appears in TCRdb, so it was assigned here by matching the sequence to germline. The V gene's germline CDR1 is TVYSNPD and CDR2 GDNSRS (reference sequence). The CDR3 spans 14 residues. The V gene lost 2 bases and the J gene lost 6 bases, with 19 bases spanning the gap. CDR3 in DNA: TGTGCCTTTCGATCACTTTCCCGTAGTAATAAACTCATCTTT. Amino acid sequence: CAFRSLSRSNKLIF. The full variable domain, completed using reference TRDV3 and TRDJ1, is CDKVTQSSPDQTVASGSEVVLLCTYDTVYSNPDLFWYRIRPDYSFQFVFYGDNSRSEGADFTQGRFSVKHILTQKAFHLVISPVRTEDSATYYCAFRSLSRSNKLIFGKGTRVTVEP.

There are a few counts of this clone. A much larger clone lies a single base off, so this may be a read error. V gene TRDV1 was called; the J gene was not; TRDD3, as called in the table, went unchecked against the DNA. The CDR3 covers 21 residues. CDR1 is TSWWSYY and CDR2 is QGS in the germline V gene. CDR3 bases: TGTGCTCTTGGGGAACTAATCCTGATGCTTGGGGGATCTATTTGGACCGATAAACTCATCTTC. Amino acids: CALGELILMLGGSIWTDKLIF.